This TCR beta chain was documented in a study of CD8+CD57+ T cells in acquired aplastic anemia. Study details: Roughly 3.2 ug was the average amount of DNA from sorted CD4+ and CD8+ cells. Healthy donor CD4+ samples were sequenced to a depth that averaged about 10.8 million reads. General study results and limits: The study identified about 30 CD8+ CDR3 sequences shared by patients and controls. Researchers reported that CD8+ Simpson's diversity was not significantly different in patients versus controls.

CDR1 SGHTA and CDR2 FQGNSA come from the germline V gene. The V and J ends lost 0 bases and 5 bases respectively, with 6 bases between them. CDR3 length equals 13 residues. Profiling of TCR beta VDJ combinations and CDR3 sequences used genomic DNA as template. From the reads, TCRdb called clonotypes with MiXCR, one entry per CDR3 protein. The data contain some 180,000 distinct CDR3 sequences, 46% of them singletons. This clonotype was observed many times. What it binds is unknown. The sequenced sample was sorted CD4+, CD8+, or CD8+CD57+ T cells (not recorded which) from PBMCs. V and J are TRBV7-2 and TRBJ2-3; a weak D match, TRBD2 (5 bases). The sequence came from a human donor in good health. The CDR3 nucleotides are TGTGCCAGCAGCTTAGCGAGGGAAGATACGCAGTATTTT. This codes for CASSLAREDTQYF.